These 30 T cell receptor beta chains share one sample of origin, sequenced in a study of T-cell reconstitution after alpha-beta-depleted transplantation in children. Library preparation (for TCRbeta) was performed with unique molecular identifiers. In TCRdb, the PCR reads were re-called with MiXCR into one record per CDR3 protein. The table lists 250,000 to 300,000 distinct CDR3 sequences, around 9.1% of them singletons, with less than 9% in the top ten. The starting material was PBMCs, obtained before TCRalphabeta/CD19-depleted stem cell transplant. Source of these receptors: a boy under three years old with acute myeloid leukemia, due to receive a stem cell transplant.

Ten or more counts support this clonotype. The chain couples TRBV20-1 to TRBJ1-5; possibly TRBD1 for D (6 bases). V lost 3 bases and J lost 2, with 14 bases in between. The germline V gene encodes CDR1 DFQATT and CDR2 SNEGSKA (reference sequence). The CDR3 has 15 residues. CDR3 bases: TGCAGTGCTAGGGTTAGGGGGGGAGGCAATCAGCCCCAGCATTTT. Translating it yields CSARVRGGGNQPQHF.

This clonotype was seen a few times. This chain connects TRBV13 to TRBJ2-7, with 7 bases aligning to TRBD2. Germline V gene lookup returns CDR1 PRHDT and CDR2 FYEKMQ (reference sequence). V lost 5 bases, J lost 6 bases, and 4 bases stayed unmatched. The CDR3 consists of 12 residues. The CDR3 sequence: CASSLGTTEQYF. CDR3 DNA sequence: TGTGCCAGCAGCCTTGGGACTACCGAGCAGTACTTC.

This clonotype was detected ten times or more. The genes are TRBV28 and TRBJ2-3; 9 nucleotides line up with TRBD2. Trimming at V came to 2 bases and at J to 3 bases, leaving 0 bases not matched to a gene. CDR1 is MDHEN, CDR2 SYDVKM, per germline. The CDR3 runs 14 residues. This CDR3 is CASSLSGRTDTQYF. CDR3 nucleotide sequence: TGTGCCAGCAGTTTAAGCGGGAGGACAGATACGCAGTATTTT.

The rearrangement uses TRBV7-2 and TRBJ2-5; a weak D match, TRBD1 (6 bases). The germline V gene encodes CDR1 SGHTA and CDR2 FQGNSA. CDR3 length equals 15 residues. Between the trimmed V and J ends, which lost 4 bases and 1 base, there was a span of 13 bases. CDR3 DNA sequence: TGTGCCAGCAGCTCCCGGACAGCTCTCCAAGAGACCCAGTACTTC. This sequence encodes CASSSRTALQETQYF.

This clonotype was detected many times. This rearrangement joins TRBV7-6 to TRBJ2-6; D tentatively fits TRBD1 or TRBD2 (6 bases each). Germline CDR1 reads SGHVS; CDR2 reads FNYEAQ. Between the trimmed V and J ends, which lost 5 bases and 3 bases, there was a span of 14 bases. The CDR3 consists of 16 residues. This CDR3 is CASSPGRGVGANVLTF. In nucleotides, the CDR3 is TGTGCCAGCAGCCCAGGAAGGGGGGTTGGGGCCAACGTCCTGACTTTC.

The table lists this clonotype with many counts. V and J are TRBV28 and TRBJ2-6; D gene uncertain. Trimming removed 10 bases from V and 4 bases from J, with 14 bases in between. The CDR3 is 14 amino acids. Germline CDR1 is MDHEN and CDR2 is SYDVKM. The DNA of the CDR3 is TGTGCCACCTCCAGGCGTACAGGGGCCAACGTCCTGACTTTC. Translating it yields CATSRRTGANVLTF.

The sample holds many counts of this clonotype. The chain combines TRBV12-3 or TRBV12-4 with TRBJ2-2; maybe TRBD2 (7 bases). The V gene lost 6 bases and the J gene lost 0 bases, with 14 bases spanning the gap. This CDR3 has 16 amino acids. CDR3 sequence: CASSSIGGPNTGELFF. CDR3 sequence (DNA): TGTGCCAGCAGCTCCATCGGGGGGCCGAACACCGGGGAGCTGTTTTTT.

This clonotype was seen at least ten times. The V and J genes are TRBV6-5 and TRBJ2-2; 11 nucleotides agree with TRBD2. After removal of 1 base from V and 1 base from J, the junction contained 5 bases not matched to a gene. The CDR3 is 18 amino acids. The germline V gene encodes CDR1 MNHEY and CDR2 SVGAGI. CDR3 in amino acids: CASSYWLAGGVNTGELFF. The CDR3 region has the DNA TGTGCCAGCAGTTACTGGCTAGCGGGGGGCGTGAACACCGGGGAGCTGTTTTTT.

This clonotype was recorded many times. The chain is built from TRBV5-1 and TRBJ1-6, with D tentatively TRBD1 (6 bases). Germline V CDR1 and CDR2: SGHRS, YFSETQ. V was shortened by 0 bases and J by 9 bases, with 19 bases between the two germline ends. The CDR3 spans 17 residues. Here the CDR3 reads CASSLDHTGQLGSPLHF. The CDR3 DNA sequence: TGCGCCAGCAGCTTGGACCACACGGGACAACTCGGTTCACCCCTCCACTTT.

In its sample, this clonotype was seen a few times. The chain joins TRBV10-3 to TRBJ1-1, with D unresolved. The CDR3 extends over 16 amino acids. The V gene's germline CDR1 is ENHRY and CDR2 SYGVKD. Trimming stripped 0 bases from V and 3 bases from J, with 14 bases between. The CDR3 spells CAISESILKTDTEAFF. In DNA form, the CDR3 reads TGTGCCATCAGTGAGTCGATATTGAAAACAGACACTGAAGCTTTCTTT.

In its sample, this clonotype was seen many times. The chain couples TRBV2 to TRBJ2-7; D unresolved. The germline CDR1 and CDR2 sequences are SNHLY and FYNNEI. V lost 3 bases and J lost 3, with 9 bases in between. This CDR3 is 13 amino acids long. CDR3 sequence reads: CASSDAFYYEQYF. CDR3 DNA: TGTGCCAGCAGTGACGCGTTCTACTACGAGCAGTACTTC.

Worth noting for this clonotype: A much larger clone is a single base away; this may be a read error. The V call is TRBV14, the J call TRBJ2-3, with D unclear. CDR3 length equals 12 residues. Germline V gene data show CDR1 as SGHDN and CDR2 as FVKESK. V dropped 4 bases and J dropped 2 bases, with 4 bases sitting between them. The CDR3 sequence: CASSRHTDTQYF. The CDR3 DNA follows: TGTGCCAGCAGCCGACACACAGATACGCAGTATTTT.

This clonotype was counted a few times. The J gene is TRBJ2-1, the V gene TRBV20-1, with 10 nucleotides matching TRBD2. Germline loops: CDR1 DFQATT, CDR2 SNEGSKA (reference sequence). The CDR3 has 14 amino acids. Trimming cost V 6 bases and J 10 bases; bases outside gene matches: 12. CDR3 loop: CSAGTSGIGGEQFF. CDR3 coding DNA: TGCAGTGCGGGTACTAGCGGGATAGGTGGGGAGCAGTTCTTC.

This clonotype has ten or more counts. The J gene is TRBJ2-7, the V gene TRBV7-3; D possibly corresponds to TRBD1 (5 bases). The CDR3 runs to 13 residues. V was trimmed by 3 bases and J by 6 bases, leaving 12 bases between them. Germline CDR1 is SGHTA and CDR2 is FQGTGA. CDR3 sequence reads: CASSFIPGFEQYF. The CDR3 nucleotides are TGTGCCAGCAGCTTCATCCCAGGGTTCGAGCAGTACTTC. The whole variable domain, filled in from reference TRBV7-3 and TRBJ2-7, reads GAGVSQTPSNKVTEKGKYVELRCDPISGHTALYWYRQSLGQGPEFLIYFQGTGAADDSGLPNDRFFAVRPEGSVSTLKIQRTERGDSAVYLCASSFIPGFEQYFGPGTRLTVT.

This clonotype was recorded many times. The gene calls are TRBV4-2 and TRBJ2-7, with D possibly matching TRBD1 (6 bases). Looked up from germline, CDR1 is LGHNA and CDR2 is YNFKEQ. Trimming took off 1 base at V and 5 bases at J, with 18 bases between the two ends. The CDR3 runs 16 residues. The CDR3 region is CASSQVWGQPSHEQYF. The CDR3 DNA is TGTGCCAGCAGCCAAGTTTGGGGGCAACCTTCCCACGAGCAGTACTTC.

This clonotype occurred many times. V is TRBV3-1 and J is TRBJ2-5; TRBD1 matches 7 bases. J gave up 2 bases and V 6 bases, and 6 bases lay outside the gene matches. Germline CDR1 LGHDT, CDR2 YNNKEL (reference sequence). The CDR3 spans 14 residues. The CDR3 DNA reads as TGTGCCAGCAGGAACTGGACAGGTCAAGAGACCCAGTACTTC. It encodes CASRNWTGQETQYF.

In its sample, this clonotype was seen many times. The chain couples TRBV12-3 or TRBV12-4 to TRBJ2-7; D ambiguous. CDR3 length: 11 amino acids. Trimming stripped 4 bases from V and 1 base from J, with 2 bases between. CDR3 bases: TGTGCCAGCAGTTGGTCCTACGAGCAGTACTTC. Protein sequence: CASSWSYEQYF.

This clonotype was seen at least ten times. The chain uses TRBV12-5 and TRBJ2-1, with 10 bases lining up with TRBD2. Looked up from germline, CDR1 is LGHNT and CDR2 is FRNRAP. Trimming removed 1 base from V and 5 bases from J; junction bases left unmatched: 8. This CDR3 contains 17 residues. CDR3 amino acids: CASGLDLAGGYHNEQFF. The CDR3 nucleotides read TGTGCTAGTGGTTTGGATTTAGCGGGAGGTTATCACAATGAGCAGTTCTTC.

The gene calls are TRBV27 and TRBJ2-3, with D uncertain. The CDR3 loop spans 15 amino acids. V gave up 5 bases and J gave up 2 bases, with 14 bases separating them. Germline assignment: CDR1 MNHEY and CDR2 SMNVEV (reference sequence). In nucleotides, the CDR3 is TGTGCCAGCAGTCTGACCGCGGCCCTCACAGATACGCAGTATTTT. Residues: CASSLTAALTDTQYF.

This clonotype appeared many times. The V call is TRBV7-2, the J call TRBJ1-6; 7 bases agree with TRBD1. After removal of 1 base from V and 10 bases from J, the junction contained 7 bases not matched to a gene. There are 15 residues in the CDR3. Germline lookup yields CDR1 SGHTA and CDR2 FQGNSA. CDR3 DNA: TGTGCCAGCAGCTTAGATACCAGGGGGGACTCACCCCTCCACTTT. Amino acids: CASSLDTRGDSPLHF.

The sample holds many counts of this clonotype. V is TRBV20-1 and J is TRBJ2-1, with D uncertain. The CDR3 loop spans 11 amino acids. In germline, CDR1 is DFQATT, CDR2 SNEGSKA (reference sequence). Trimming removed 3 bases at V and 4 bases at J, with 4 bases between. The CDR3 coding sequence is TGCAGTGCTAGGAAGTACAATGAGCAGTTCTTC. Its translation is CSARKYNEQFF.

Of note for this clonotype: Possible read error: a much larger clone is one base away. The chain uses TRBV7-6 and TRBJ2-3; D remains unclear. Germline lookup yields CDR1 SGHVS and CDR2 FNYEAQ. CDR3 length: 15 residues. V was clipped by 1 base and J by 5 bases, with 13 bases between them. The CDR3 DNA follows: TGTGCCAGCAGCTTAGGGGTCGACAAGGAAGATACGCAGTATTTT. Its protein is CASSLGVDKEDTQYF.

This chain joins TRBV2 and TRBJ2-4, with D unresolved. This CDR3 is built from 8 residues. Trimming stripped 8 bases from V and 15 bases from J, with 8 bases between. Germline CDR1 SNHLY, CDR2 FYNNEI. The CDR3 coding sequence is TGTGCCAGCCATCTAGGGTACTTC. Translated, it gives CASHLGYF. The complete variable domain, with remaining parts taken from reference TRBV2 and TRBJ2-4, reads EPEVTQTPSHQVTQMGQEVILRCVPISNHLYFYWYRQILGQKVEFLVSFYNNEISEKSEIFDDQFSVERPDGSNFTLKIRSTKLEDSAMYFCASHLGYFGAGTRLSVL.

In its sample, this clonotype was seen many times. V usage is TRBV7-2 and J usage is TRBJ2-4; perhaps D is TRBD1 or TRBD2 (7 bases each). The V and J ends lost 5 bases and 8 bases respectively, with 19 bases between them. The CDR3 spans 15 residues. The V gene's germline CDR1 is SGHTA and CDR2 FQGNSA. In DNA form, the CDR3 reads TGTGCCAGCAGCGCGAAGGGCAGGGGGGGGGACATTCAGTACTTC. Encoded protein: CASSAKGRGGDIQYF. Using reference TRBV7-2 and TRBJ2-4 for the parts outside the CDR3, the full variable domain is GAGVSQSPSNKVTEKGKDVELRCDPISGHTALYWYRQSLGQGLEFLIYFQGNSAPDKSGLPSDRFSAERTGGSVSTLTIQRTQQEDSAVYLCASSAKGRGGDIQYFGAGTRLSVL.

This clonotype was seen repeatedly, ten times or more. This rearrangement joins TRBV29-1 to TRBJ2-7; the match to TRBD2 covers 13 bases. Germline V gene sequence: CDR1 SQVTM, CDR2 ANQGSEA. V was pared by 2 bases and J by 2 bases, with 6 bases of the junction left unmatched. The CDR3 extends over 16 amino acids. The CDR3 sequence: CSVESWTSGGPYEQYF. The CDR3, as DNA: TGCAGCGTTGAATCGTGGACTAGCGGGGGCCCCTACGAGCAGTACTTC.

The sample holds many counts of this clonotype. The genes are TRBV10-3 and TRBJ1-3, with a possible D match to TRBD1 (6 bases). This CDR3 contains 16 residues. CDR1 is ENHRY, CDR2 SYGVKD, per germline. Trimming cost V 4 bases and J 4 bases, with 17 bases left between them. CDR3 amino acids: CAISGPGQIRGNTIYF. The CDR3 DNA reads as TGTGCCATCAGTGGCCCTGGACAGATAAGAGGAAACACCATATATTTT.

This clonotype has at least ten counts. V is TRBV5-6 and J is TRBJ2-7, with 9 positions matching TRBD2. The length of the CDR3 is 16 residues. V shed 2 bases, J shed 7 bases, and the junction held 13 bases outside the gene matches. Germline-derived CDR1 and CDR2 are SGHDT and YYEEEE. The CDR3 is CASSFTFVAGVGEQYF. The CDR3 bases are TGTGCCAGCAGCTTCACTTTCGTAGCGGGAGTTGGGGAGCAGTACTTC.

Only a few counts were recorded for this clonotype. CDR3 sequence reads: CSVGTGGRGTEAFF. The CDR3 coding sequence is TGCAGCGTTGGGACAGGGGGCCGGGGCACTGAAGCTTTCTTT. This rearrangement joins TRBV29-1 to TRBJ1-1, with 11 nucleotides matching TRBD1. CDR1 SQVTM and CDR2 ANQGSEA come from the germline V gene. The CDR3 consists of 14 residues. Trimming removed 4 bases from V and 4 bases from J; junction bases left unmatched: 5.

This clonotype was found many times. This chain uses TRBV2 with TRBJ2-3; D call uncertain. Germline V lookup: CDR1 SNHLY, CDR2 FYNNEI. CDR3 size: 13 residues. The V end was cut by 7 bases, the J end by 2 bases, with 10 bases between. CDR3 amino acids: CASTELTTDTQYF. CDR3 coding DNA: TGTGCCAGCACTGAGCTTACCACAGATACGCAGTATTTT.

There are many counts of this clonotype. Written as DNA, the CDR3 is TGCAGTGCTGGGGGCCGAGCCAAAAACATTCAGTACTTC. It codes for CSAGGRAKNIQYF. The genes are TRBV20-1 and TRBJ2-4; TRBD1 might be the D (6 bases). CDR3 length: 13 amino acids. Germline CDR1 DFQATT, CDR2 SNEGSKA (reference sequence). V lost 5 bases, J lost 0 bases, and 8 bases lay in between.